This T cell receptor beta chain is drawn from a study of T-cell reconstitution after alpha-beta-depleted transplantation in children. Many counts were recorded for this clonotype. Unique molecular identifiers were incorporated during preparation of the TCRbeta library. TCRdb fed the PCR reads into MiXCR, producing one record per CDR3 protein. The sample has some 240,000 distinct CDR3 sequences; about 8.8% are singletons. CDR1 is SGDLS and CDR2 is YYNGEE in the germline V gene. V shed 3 bases, J shed 2 bases, and the junction held 10 bases outside the gene matches. The CDR3 consists of 16 residues. This sequence joins TRBV9 and TRBJ2-5; 7 nucleotides align to TRBD2. The TCR was taken from a human donor who donated a stem cell graft to a child with SCID. This material consisted of PBMCs from the stem cell graft donor, taken from the stem cell graft. The DNA for the CDR3 is TGTGCCAGCAGCGAGGGAGGGACTACGGCACAAGAGACCCAGTACTTC. This codes for CASSEGGTTAQETQYF.